The rows below give T cell receptor beta chains drawn from one sample of a study of blood T cell repertoires in COVID-19. Assay: immunoSEQ multiplex PCR; the TCRdb copy retains only in-frame clones and omits some. The sample records around 300,000 clones, 85% to 90% being singletons. Sequenced sample: PBMCs or T cells enriched from blood (not recorded which). The origin of the receptors is a young woman who had recovered from COVID-19. The CDR3 runs from the conserved cysteine through the conserved F or W. Each record gives: V gene, clone size, J gene, D gene, CDR3 protein, CDR3 DNA. The D gene is left open where the match is weak. Some rows have no size entry. The others give once, few or many, or a class for an expanded clone.

>TRBV4-1|.|TRBJ2-5|.
CASRAGLQETQYF
TGCGCCAGCAGGGCGGGACTCCAAGAGACCCAGTACTTC
>TRBV7-8|.|TRBJ1-1|.
CASSPWAKANTEAFF
TGTGCCAGCAGCCCCTGGGCCAAGGCGAACACTGAAGCTTTCTTT
>TRBV5-4|.|TRBJ2-4|TRBD1
CASSQQGMGAKNIQYF
TGTGCCAGCAGCCAACAGGGGATGGGTGCCAAAAACATTCAGTACTTC
>TRBV28|.|TRBJ1-1|TRBD1
CASSSPLRGRGTEAFF
TGTGCCAGCAGTTCACCCCTCAGGGGGCGCGGCACTGAAGCTTTCTTT
>TRBV28|.|TRBJ2-7|TRBD2
CASRATGTGGYEQYF
TGTGCCAGCAGAGCGACAGGTACGGGGGGGTACGAGCAGTACTTC
>TRBV11-1|.|TRBJ2-5|TRBD1
CASSFDRGSGETQYF
TGTGCCAGCAGCTTCGACAGGGGGTCGGGGGAGACCCAGTACTTC
>TRBV19|.|TRBJ2-1|.
CASSIVTTIYNEQFF
TGTGCCAGTAGTATAGTGACAACAATCTACAATGAGCAGTTCTTC
>TRBV10-3|.|TRBJ1-6|.
CAISVGDSGSPLHF
TGTGCCATCAGTGTAGGGGACTCAGGTTCACCCCTCCACTTT
>TRBV10-3|.|TRBJ2-2|TRBD1
CAISDSTGTNTGELFF
TGTGCCATCAGCGACTCGACAGGGACGAACACCGGGGAGCTGTTTTTT
>TRBV18|few|TRBJ2-7|.
CASSPAGLQPFSYEQYF
TGTGCCAGCTCACCAGCGGGTTTACAGCCGTTTTCCTACGAGCAGTACTTC
>TRBV2|.|TRBJ2-7|TRBD2
CASPRLAGDYEQYF
TGTGCCAGCCCCAGACTAGCGGGGGACTACGAGCAGTACTTC
>TRBV11-3|.|TRBJ2-3|.
CASSLDGSTDTQYF
TGTGCCAGCAGCTTAGACGGGTCCACAGATACGCAGTATTTT
>TRBV27|once|TRBJ1-1|.
CASSLRPIRGQWDTEAFF
TGTGCCAGCAGTTTAAGGCCCATCCGAGGGCAGTGGGACACTGAAGCTTTCTTT
>TRBV7-9|.|TRBJ2-2|TRBD2
CASSPGLATGELFF
TGTGCCAGCAGCCCGGGACTAGCGACCGGGGAGCTGTTTTTT
>TRBV18|.|TRBJ2-3|TRBD2
CASSQTSGGLDTQYF
TGTGCCAGCTCACAGACTAGCGGGGGATTAGATACGCAGTATTTT
>TRBV5-6|.|TRBJ2-1|TRBD2
CASSSGTSGVEQFF
TGTGCCAGCAGCAGCGGGACTAGCGGGGTTGAGCAGTTCTTC
>TRBV6-5|.|TRBJ1-6|TRBD1
CASSLQGSDSPLHF
TGTGCCAGCAGTTTACAGGGGTCCGATTCACCCCTCCACTTT
>TRBV19|.|TRBJ1-5|TRBD1
CASSIGPRQGMGNQPQHF
TGTGCCAGTAGTATAGGCCCGAGACAGGGTATGGGCAATCAGCCCCAGCATTTT
>TRBV27|.|TRBJ1-2|TRBD1
CASRAGGIISYGYTF
TGTGCCAGCAGGGCAGGGGGGATAATTAGTTATGGCTACACCTTC
>TRBV20-1|.|TRBJ2-4|TRBD1
CSAQGQPIQYF
TGCAGTGCTCAGGGACAGCCTATTCAGTACTTC
>TRBV7-9|.|TRBJ2-5|.
CASSFVSQETQYF
TGTGCCAGCAGCTTCGTTAGTCAAGAGACCCAGTACTTC
>TRBV6-6|.|TRBJ2-5|TRBD2
CASSYDPRGEETQYF
TGTGCCAGCAGTTACGATCCGCGGGGGGAAGAGACCCAGTACTTC
>TRBV28|.|TRBJ2-3|TRBD2
CASSLSGGRDTQYF
TGTGCCAGCAGTTTAAGCGGGGGGAGAGATACGCAGTATTTT
>TRBV29-1|.|TRBJ1-2|.
CSVDELLLGQYGYTF
TGCAGCGTTGACGAACTCTTACTCGGACAGTATGGCTACACCTTC
>TRBV7-8|.|TRBJ1-1|TRBD1
CASSSRTGANTEAFF
TGTGCCAGCAGCTCCCGGACAGGGGCGAACACTGAAGCTTTCTTT
>TRBV7-2|.|TRBJ2-7|.
CASSLTFYEQYF
TGTGCCAGCAGCCTTACTTTCTACGAGCAGTACTTC
>TRBV9|.|TRBJ1-2|.
CASSVISGSARIANYGYTF
TGTGCCAGCAGCGTCATCTCGGGGTCCGCTCGGATAGCTAACTATGGCTACACCTTC
>TRBV5-4|.|TRBJ2-5|.
CASSSQGFGETQYF
TGTGCCAGCAGCTCCCAGGGCTTTGGGGAGACCCAGTACTTC
>TRBV3-1/TRBV3-2|.|TRBJ2-7|TRBD2
CASSQVLAGVNEQYF
TGTGCCAGCAGCCAAGTTTTAGCGGGGGTAAACGAGCAGTACTTC
>TRBV12-3/TRBV12-4|.|TRBJ1-2|.
CASTHREKDGYTF
TGTGCCAGCACCCACAGGGAAAAAGATGGCTACACCTTC
>TRBV6-5|.|TRBJ1-2|.
CASTGRFLPYGYTF
TGTGCCAGCACAGGTAGATTCCTTCCCTATGGCTACACCTTC
>TRBV19|once|TRBJ1-6|TRBD1
CASSIVAGGVGSPLHF
TGTGCCAGTAGTATAGTGGCAGGGGGCGTAGGATCACCCCTCCACTTT
>TRBV5-1|.|TRBJ1-4|.
CASSLASTNEKLFF
TGCGCCAGCAGCTTGGCCTCAACTAATGAAAAACTGTTTTTT
>TRBV5-1|.|TRBJ2-7|TRBD2
CASSLEFPPGLAGGYEQYF
TGCGCCAGCAGCTTGGAGTTCCCACCCGGACTAGCGGGGGGCTACGAGCAGTACTTC
>TRBV28|.|TRBJ1-6|.
CASSLGGFPLHF
TGTGCCAGCAGTTTAGGCGGTTTCCCCCTCCACTTT
>TRBV7-9|.|TRBJ2-3|TRBD2
CASSLGASGGMGDTQYF
TGTGCCAGCAGCTTAGGGGCTAGCGGGGGTATGGGGGATACGCAGTATTTT